This T cell receptor beta chain emerged from a study of T cell changes during pregnancy in multiple sclerosis. The method was immunoSEQ multiplex PCR; TCRdb's version includes in-frame clones alone and lacks a portion of them. The table includes around 50,000 clones, 75% to 90% detected once. CDR1 and CDR2 from the germline V gene are SNHLY and FYNNEI. Trimming removed 1 base at V and 8 bases at J, with 17 bases between. CDR3 size: 16 residues. The clonotype originates from a female donor with multiple sclerosis, enrolled in a pregnancy study. The chain recombines TRBV2 with TRBJ1-4; possibly TRBD1 for D (6 bases). The sequencing here drew on CD8+ T cells from peripheral blood mononuclear cells, taken in the second trimester of pregnancy. The DNA of the CDR3 is TGTGCCAGCAGTGAAGGACAGGCCTTGGCTTACGAAAAACTGTTTTTT. It codes for CASSEGQALAYEKLFF.